A single sample is the source of the 7 T cell receptor beta chains below, sequenced in a study of long-term antiretroviral therapy in people with HIV. At the survey level, the v3.0 immunoSEQ assay was run. Assay used: immunoSEQ multiplex PCR; TCRdb lists only in-frame clones, some missing. In the table there are about 35,000 clones, under 85% of which are singletons. This sample comprised unsorted PBMCs, obtained 3 years after starting antiretroviral therapy. Source of these receptors: a man in his fifties or sixties with HIV.

Concerning this clone: Here the CDR3 omits its conserved ending phenylalanine or tryptophan, so a read error is the likely source. No DNA is shown, since the ends of the CDR3 on it are uncertain; the CDR3 is the one TCRdb lists. This chain links TRBV20-1 with TRBJ1-2; the table assigns TRBD1, which was not confirmed against the DNA. Germline CDR1 DFQATT, CDR2 SNEGSKA (reference sequence). The CDR3 contains 10 residues when both ends are counted. This chain's CDR3 is CSARDRGSQL.

This chain joins TRBV29-1 and TRBJ2-5; 11 bases are a match to TRBD2. V dropped 7 bases and J dropped 4; count of bases not matched to a gene: 11. The CDR3 is 15 residues long. Germline CDR1 reads SQVTM; CDR2 reads ANQGSEA. CDR3 sequence (DNA): TGCAGCGGCTGGGGGACTAGCGGAGGGATAGAGACCCAGTACTTC. This gives the protein CSGWGTSGGIETQYF.

The V call is TRBV18, the J call TRBJ2-5; D could derive from TRBD1 or TRBD2 (7 bases each). The CDR3 loop spans 17 amino acids. Trimming removed 1 base at V and 2 bases at J, with 17 bases between. Per the germline V gene, CDR1 is KGHSH and CDR2 is LQKENI. The CDR3 nucleotides are TGTGCCAGCTCACCACTGAGGGGGCCGGGGGGACAAGAGACCCAGTACTTC. This gives the protein CASSPLRGPGGQETQYF.

Only a few counts were recorded for this clone. V usage is TRBV5-5 and J usage is TRBJ1-2, with no clear D. Trimming pared 0 bases from V and 3 bases from J, leaving 6 bases between. The CDR3 totals 13 residues. Germline V gives CDR1 SGHKS, CDR2 YYEKEE (reference sequence). Here the CDR3 DNA reads TGTGCCAGCAGCTTGGCAGCACACTATGGCTACACCTTC. Residues: CASSLAAHYGYTF.

The CDR3 DNA reads as TGTGCCAGCAGCGTGGGACTAGCGGGAGCCTACGAGCAGTACTTC. Amino acid sequence: CASSVGLAGAYEQYF. The chain has TRBV5-4 and TRBJ2-7; 14 bases fit TRBD2. Trimming took 4 bases from V and 2 from J; bases not matched to a gene: 2. Per germline, CDR1 SGHNT and CDR2 YYREEE (reference sequence). The CDR3 has 15 amino acids.

This chain joins TRBV27 and TRBJ1-2; 7 nucleotides match TRBD1. Germline values: CDR1 MNHEY, CDR2 SMNVEV (reference sequence). The length of the CDR3 is 15 residues. With 6 bases clipped from V and 4 bases from J, the junction kept 11 bases outside the gene matches. CDR3 amino acids: CASSFRTGVTYGYTF. The CDR3, as DNA: TGTGCCAGCAGCTTTAGGACAGGAGTAACCTATGGCTACACCTTC.

In its sample, this clone was seen a few times. This sequence joins TRBV7-9 and TRBJ1-3; D unclear. Germline V gene sequence: CDR1 SEHNR, CDR2 FQNEAQ (reference sequence). This CDR3 is 15 amino acids long. With 3 bases removed from V and 0 bases from J, the gap between germline ends came to 9 bases. The CDR3 DNA sequence: TGTGCCAGCAGCTTGGACGGTCTCTCTGGAAACACCATATATTTT. Amino acid sequence: CASSLDGLSGNTIYF.